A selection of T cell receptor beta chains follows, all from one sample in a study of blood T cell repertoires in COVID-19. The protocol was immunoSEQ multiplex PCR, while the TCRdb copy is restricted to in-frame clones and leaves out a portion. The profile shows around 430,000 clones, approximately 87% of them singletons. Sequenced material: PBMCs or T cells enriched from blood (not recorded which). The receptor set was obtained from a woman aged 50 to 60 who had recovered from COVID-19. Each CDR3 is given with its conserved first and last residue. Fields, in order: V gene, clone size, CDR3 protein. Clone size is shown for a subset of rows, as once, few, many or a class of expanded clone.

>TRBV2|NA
CASNPTRNYEQYF
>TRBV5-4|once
CASSYQPLEGYTF
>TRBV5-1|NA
CASSLDGGQAFF
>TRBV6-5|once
CASSSTGPYGYTF
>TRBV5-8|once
CASSYPRTGATNEKLFF
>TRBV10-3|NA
CATSGAESTEAFF
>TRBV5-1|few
CASSSLGTSGTYEQYF
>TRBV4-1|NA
CASSQDAGYDYGYTF
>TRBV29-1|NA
CSVLIGGATTGELFF
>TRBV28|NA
CASRTGIGFSYEQYF
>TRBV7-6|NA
CASSPNSGGATDTQYF
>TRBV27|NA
CATSGGALQPQHF
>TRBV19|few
CASSRPGQGPWPQHF